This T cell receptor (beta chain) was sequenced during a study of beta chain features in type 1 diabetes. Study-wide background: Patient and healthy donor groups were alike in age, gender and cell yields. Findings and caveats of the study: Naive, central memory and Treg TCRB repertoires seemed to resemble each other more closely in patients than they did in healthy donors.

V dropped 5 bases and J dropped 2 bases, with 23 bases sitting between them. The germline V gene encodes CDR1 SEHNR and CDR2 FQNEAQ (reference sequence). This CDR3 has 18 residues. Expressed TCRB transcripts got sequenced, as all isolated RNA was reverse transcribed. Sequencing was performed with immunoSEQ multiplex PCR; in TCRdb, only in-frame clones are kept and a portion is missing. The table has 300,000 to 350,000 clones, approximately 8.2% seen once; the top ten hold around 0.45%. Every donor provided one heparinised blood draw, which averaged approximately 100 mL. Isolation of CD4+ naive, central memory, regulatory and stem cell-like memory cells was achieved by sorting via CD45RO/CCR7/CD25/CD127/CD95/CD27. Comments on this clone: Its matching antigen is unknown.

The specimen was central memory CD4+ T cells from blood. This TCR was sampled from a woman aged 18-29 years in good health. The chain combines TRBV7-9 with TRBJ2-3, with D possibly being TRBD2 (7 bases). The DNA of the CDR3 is TGTGCCAGCAGCCTCCCGGGAGGCAGGGGTTCACCCACAGATACGCAGTATTTT. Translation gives CASSLPGGRGSPTDTQYF. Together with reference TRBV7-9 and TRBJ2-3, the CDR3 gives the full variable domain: DTGVSQNPRHKITKRGQNVTFRCDPISEHNRLYWYRQTLGQGPEFLTYFQNEAQLEKSRLLSDRFSAERPKGSFSTLEIQRTEQGDSAMYLCASSLPGGRGSPTDTQYFGPGTRLTVL.